The 3 T cell receptor beta chains in this list originate from one sample, sequenced in a study of blood T cells in healthy people across ages. Alongside a J-beta primer mix, a sample-barcoded 5' primer served in a second PCR lasting about 7 to 12 cycles. One entry per CDR3 protein results from TCRdb running MiXCR on the 5' RACE reads. The sample includes over 950,000 distinct CDR3 sequences, just over 50% of them seen just once. The sequenced sample consisted of blood. The receptors come from a woman aged 55-75 years in good health.

The chain joins TRBV7-9 to TRBJ2-4; 8 bases line up with TRBD2. Germline V gene sequence: CDR1 SEHNR, CDR2 FQNEAQ (reference sequence). Germline trimming cut 5 bases from V and 13 bases from J; bases unmatched to any gene: 10. The CDR3 covers 13 residues. CDR3 region: CASSPSGSEVQYF. The CDR3 nucleotides are TGTGCCAGCAGCCCGAGCGGGAGCGAGGTGCAGTACTTC.

The V and J genes are TRBV7-9 and TRBJ2-4; TRBD1 matches 10 bases. The J call may be faulty, since TRBJ2-7 better matches the DNA end. This CDR3 is built from 14 residues. Germline V gene sequence: CDR1 SEHNR, CDR2 FQNEAQ (reference sequence). The CDR3 DNA is TGTGCCAGCAGCAGAGGACAGGGGGGGAACGAGCAGTACTTC. This sequence encodes CASSRGQGGNEQYF.

J is TRBJ2-4 and V is TRBV29-1, with 8 bases matching TRBD2. The DNA end favors TRBJ2-7, so the J call may be wrong. Germline V gives CDR1 SQVTM, CDR2 ANQGSEA. The CDR3 length is 16 residues. CDR3 sequence (DNA): TGCAGCGTCCTAGGGGGGGATAGAGCGGGGGCTTCCGAGCAGTACTTC. As protein: CSVLGGDRAGASEQYF.